The clone carrying this T cell receptor (beta chain) has just one count. Libraries were prepared by immunoSEQ multiplex PCR; TCRdb keeps only in-frame clonotypes and omits some of them. This repertoire shows some 410,000 clones, around 87% found once; its top ten account for around 0.91%. This sample is drawn from a study of blood T cell repertoires in COVID-19. Study-wide context: Donors in the United States, Italy and Spain gave samples during acute or convalescent COVID-19.

The CDR3 is 14 residues long. The V and J ends lost 0 bases and 7 bases respectively, with 7 bases between them. CDR1 SEHNR and CDR2 FQNEAQ come from the germline V gene (reference sequence). The source material was PBMCs or T cells enriched from blood (not recorded which). The TCR originated in a woman younger than 45 with acute COVID-19. This chain uses TRBV7-9 with TRBJ1-6; D is possibly TRBD1 (5 bases). The CDR3: CASSLAQGNSPLHF. The CDR3 DNA reads TGTGCCAGCAGCTTAGCCCAGGGCAATTCACCCCTCCACTTT.